This T cell receptor (beta chain) was identified in a study of response to subunit inactivated influenza vaccine. Whole-study results and caveats: The authors suggested that few new T cells are recruited per seasonal influenza vaccination.

TCRdb re-derived calls from the RT-PCR reads in MiXCR, one entry per CDR3 protein. The sample holds around 520,000 distinct CDR3 sequences, around 25% seen once. In its sample, this clonotype was seen a few times. No antigen is known for it. The CDR3 contains 16 residues. Trimming took 5 bases from V and 0 from J, leaving 14 bases between them. The germline gives CDR1 LNHDA, CDR2 SQIVND (reference sequence). V is TRBV19 and J is TRBJ2-1; no reliable D call. The receptor was isolated from a man in his forties or fifties who received an inactivated influenza vaccine. This specimen consisted of CD4+ T cells sorted from PBMCs, obtained around 5 days after vaccination. DNA for the CDR3: TGTGCCAGTAGTCCCTGGGCCGTGAGCTCCTACAATGAGCAGTTCTTC. Amino acids: CASSPWAVSSYNEQFF.